This T cell receptor (beta chain) appears in the sequencing data of a study of T cell repertoires in cytomegalovirus infection. Study summary: CMV epitopes that were recently identified and HLA-C-restricted were used alongside well-studied HLA-B-restricted ones. General study points: The cumulative frequency of public TCR beta families distinguished individuals who carried CMV together with the relevant HLA. There were HLA-C-restricted CMV-specific TCR beta clonotypes dominating the ex vivo response.

Details on this clonotype: The target antigen is unknown.

TCRdb re-called the reads through MiXCR, storing one row per CDR3 protein. The sample lists 300,000 to 400,000 distinct CDR3 sequences, around 25% occurring once. Deletions cut 4 bases from V and 13 bases from J, with 13 bases between. The CDR3 loop spans 11 amino acids. This sequence joins TRBV12-3 or TRBV12-4 and TRBJ1-1; maybe TRBD1 (6 bases). This clonotype originated in a human donor in good health (CMV status not recorded). Some clones in this sample may be carry-over from other donors' samples. The source material was cultured PBMCs, sampled from culture after CMV antigen stimulation. The CDR3 here is CASSYARQDFF. The CDR3 region has the DNA TGTGCCAGCAGTTACGCCCGACAGGATTTCTTT.